Sequencing of this TCR beta chain was carried out in a study of T cell responses to AZD1222 COVID-19 vaccine. Study observations and caveats: Clonal diversity was possibly underestimated, and white British individuals and females predominated among donors.

In its sample, this clone was seen once. What it recognizes is unknown. The germline CDR1 and CDR2 sequences are LGHDT and YNNKEL (reference sequence). CDR3 length: 14 amino acids. Trimming took off 0 bases at V and 5 bases at J, with 10 bases between the two ends. Generated by immunoSEQ multiplex PCR, the TCRdb table keeps only in-frame clones and is missing some. The data contain 90,000 to 120,000 clones, 80% to 95% of them seen just once; the ten biggest clones take up more than 8%. The chain recombines TRBV3-1 (or the pseudogene TRBV3-2) with TRBJ1-1; possibly TRBD1 for D (6 bases). The receptor was isolated from an adult who received the AZD1222 COVID-19 vaccine. The material sequenced was peripheral blood, taken 28 days after the second AZD1222 dose. The CDR3 coding sequence is TGTGCCAGCAGCCAAGATCAAGGGGGGACTGAAGCTTTCTTT. This translates into CASSQDQGGTEAFF.